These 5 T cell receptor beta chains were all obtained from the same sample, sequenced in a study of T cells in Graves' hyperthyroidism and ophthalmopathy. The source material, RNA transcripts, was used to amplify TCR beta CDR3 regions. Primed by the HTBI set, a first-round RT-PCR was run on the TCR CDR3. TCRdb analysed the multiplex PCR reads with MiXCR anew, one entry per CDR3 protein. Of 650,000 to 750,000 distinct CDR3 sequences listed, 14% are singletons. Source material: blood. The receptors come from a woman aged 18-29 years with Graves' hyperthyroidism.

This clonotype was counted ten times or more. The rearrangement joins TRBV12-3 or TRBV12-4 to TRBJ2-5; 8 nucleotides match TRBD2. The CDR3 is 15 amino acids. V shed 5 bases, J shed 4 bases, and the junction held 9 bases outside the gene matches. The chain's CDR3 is CASSPLSGGRETQYF. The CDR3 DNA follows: TGTGCCAGCAGTCCGCTATCGGGGGGGCGAGAGACCCAGTACTTC.

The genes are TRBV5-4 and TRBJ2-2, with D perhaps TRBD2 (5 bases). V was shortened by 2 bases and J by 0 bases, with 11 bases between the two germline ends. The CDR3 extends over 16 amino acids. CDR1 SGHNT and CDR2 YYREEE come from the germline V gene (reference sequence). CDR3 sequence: CASSFLQRSNTGELFF. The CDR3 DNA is TGTGCCAGCAGCTTTCTTCAGCGGTCGAACACCGGGGAGCTGTTTTTT.

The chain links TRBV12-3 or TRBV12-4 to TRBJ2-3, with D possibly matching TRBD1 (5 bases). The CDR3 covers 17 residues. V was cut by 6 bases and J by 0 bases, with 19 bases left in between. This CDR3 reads CASRYRRVAASTDTQYF. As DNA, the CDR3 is TGTGCCAGCAGATATCGCAGGGTCGCTGCTAGCACAGATACGCAGTATTTT.

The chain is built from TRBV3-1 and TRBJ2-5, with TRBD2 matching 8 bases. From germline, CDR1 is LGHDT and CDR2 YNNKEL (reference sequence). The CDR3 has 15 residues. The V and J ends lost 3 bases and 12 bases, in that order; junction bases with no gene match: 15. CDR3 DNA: TGTGCCAGCAGCCACGGATCCGGGAGGGCCATAGGGGAGTACTTC. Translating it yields CASSHGSGRAIGEYF.

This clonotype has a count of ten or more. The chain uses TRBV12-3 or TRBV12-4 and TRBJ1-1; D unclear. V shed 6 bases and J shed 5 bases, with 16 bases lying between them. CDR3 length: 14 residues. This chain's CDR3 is CASSLLVEGTEAFF. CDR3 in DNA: TGTGCCAGCAGCCTCCTAGTTGAGGGTACTGAAGCTTTCTTT.